This T cell receptor (beta chain) appears in the sequencing data of a study of tumor-infiltrating lymphocytes in primary liver carcinoma. The CDR3 loop spans 15 amino acids. The germline V gene encodes CDR1 SGHNT and CDR2 YENEEA. V was pared by 5 bases and J by 6 bases, with 19 bases between. Unsorted whole blood supplied the RNA, and germline DNA was extracted too. The authors collected about 4 milliliters of peripheral blood before surgery. This clonotype showed up just a few times. Its specificity is unknown. The CDR3 does not end in the conserved phenylalanine or tryptophan, so this is likely a read error. Whole-study results and caveats: Tumors had a top-250-clone fraction that was significantly higher than blood (p = 0.039).

cDNA specific to TCR beta was made from 450 to 500 ng of total RNA, with a constant-region primer employed for priming. What produced the TCR beta libraries was three nested multiplex PCR rounds using slightly modified ARM-PCR. The first two PCR rounds used TRBV1-TRBV30 forward primers with a C-beta reverse primer, nine to ten cycles each. TCRdb redid the calling of the multiplex PCR reads with MiXCR, one entry per CDR3 protein. The data show 310,000 or so distinct CDR3 sequences, around three fifths seen once. The source of this sequence is a woman aged 25 to 45 with primary liver carcinoma and hepatitis B virus infection. The sequenced sample was peripheral blood. This chain uses TRBV11-3 with TRBJ1-2, with a weak D call TRBD1 (6 bases). CDR3 amino acids: CASSPHTGRVHGYTL. CDR3 nucleotide sequence: TGTGCCAGCAGCCCTCATACAGGGAGGGTACATGGCTACACCTTA.